The clone carrying this T cell receptor beta chain was observed a handful of times. These data originate in a study of blood T cell repertoires in COVID-19. Generated by immunoSEQ multiplex PCR, the TCRdb table keeps only in-frame clones and is missing some. The sample lists roughly 26,000 clones; approximately 72% were seen once. CDR3 length equals 15 residues. Per germline, CDR1 MNHEY and CDR2 SMNVEV (reference sequence). V dropped 4 bases and J dropped 3 bases, with 13 bases sitting between them. V gene TRBV27 combines with J gene TRBJ1-5, with a possible D match to TRBD1 (6 bases). The sample comprised peripheral blood. This clonotype was sampled from a man between 60 and 70 years old with active or convalescent COVID-19. The CDR3 reads CASSYGGTVNQPQHF. CDR3 DNA sequence: TGTGCCAGCAGTTATGGGGGCACGGTCAATCAGCCCCAGCATTTT.